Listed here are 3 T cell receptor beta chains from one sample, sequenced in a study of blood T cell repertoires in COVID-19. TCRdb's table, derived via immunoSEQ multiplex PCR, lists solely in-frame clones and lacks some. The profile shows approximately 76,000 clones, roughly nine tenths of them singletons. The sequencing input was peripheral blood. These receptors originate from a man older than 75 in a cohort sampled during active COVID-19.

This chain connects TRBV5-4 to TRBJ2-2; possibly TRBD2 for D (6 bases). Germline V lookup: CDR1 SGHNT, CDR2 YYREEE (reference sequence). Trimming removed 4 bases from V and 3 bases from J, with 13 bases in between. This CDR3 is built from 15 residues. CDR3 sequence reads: CASSPARGYTGELFF. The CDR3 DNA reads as TGTGCCAGCAGCCCGGCTCGGGGGTACACCGGGGAGCTGTTTTTT.

The DNA of the CDR3 is TGTGCCAGCAGCCAAGGCAGGGGGGACACTGAAGCTTTCTTT. This codes for CASSQGRGDTEAFF. The chain links TRBV3-1 (or the pseudogene TRBV3-2) to TRBJ1-1, with 7 bases fitting TRBD1. Per germline, CDR1 LGHDT and CDR2 YNNKEL (reference sequence). Trimming took 1 base from V and 3 from J; bases not matched to a gene: 2. This CDR3 contains 14 residues.

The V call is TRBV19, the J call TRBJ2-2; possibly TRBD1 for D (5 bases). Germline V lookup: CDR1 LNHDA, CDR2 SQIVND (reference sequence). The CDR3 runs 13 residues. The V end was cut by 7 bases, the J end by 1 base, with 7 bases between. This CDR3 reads CASKQVNTGELFF. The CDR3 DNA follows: TGTGCCAGTAAACAGGTGAACACCGGGGAGCTGTTTTTT.